Listed below are T cell receptor beta chains from one sample, sequenced in a study of vaccination and CD4 T cells after COVID-19. These receptors are not linked to any known antigen. TCRdb re-called the PCR reads through MiXCR, storing one row per CDR3 protein. The repertoire holds tens of thousands of distinct CDR3 sequences, 30% to 45% seen once, with approximately 4.5% in the top ten. The sample was CD4+ T cells from blood, cultured in vitro, taken before SARS-CoV-2 vaccination. The receptors were sampled from a human donor who had recovered from COVID-19. Each CDR3 is given with its conserved first and last residue. The D gene is left open where the match is weak. Clone sizes are given selectively: once, few, many, or a class where the clone is expanded.

CASSQDGRQGRRELFF	TGCGCCAGCAGCCAAGACGGAAGACAGGGTCGGCGGGAGCTGTTTTTT	-	TRBJ2-2	TRBV4-3	TRBD1
CASSLAPKRPGQETQYF	TGTGCCAGCAGCTTAGCCCCCAAGCGGCCAGGCCAAGAGACCCAGTACTTC	once	TRBJ2-5	TRBV11-3	-
CASSPGWHGYTF	TGTGCCAGCAGCCCCGGGTGGCATGGCTACACCTTC	few	TRBJ1-2	TRBV7-9	-
CASSPIGRPQETQYF	TGTGCCAGCAGCCCAATCGGGAGACCCCAAGAGACCCAGTACTTC	-	TRBJ2-5	TRBV2	-
CASSSPRGMNTEAFF	TGTGCCAGCAGCTCTCCGAGGGGGATGAACACTGAAGCTTTCTTT	-	TRBJ1-1	TRBV6-1	-
CASSLAETSVEAFF	TGTGCCAGCAGCTTAGCGGAGACATCCGTTGAAGCTTTCTTT	medium-sized	TRBJ1-1	TRBV7-8	-
CASTHRGGPRWHEQYF	TGTGCCAGCACCCACCGGGGAGGGCCGAGGTGGCACGAGCAGTACTTC	few	TRBJ2-7	TRBV11-3	TRBD2
CASSWGETGPF	TGTGCCAGCAGCTGGGGAGAGACAGGACCTTTT	-	TRBJ2-3	TRBV28	-
CAWSVSRETEAFF	TGTGCCTGGAGTGTATCGAGGGAGACTGAAGCTTTCTTT	-	TRBJ1-1	TRBV30	-
CASSPLPGLGGYTF	TGTGCCAGCAGCCCCCTCCCGGGATTAGGGGGCTACACCTTC	-	TRBJ1-2	TRBV7-2	-
CASSFMDRGYNEQFF	TGTGCCAGCAGTTTTATGGACAGAGGCTACAATGAGCAGTTCTTC	few	TRBJ2-1	TRBV27	-
CASSEGMAGGQPQHF	TGTGCCAGCAGTGAAGGAATGGCAGGAGGGCAGCCCCAGCATTTT	-	TRBJ1-5	TRBV2	-
CASSTRLGDHTLAKNIQYF	TGTGCCAGCAGTACCCGACTGGGGGACCATACCTTAGCCAAAAACATTCAGTACTTC	few	TRBJ2-4	TRBV6-1	-
CASSLNADNYGYTF	TGTGCCAGCAGCTTAAATGCAGACAACTATGGCTACACCTTC	-	TRBJ1-2	TRBV7-3	-
CASSSGTGADTEAFF	TGTGCCAGCAGTTCCGGGACAGGGGCCGACACTGAAGCTTTCTTT	-	TRBJ1-1	TRBV12-3/TRBV12-4	TRBD1
CASSGRRYEQYF	TGTGCCAGCAGCGGACGAAGATACGAGCAGTACTTC	-	TRBJ2-7	TRBV6-1	-
CASGGQGFGYTF	TGTGCCAGCGGGGGACAGGGGTTTGGCTACACCTTC	-	TRBJ1-2	TRBV27	TRBD1
CSALNPQGKSTDTQYF	TGCAGTGCCCTAAACCCGCAGGGAAAAAGCACAGATACGCAGTATTTT	few	TRBJ2-3	TRBV20-1	-
CASRLSTGRTEAFF	TGTGCCAGCAGGCTATCTACAGGGCGCACTGAAGCTTTCTTT	-	TRBJ1-1	TRBV4-2	-
CASSQERRQGLIVTEAFF	TGTGCCAGCAGCCAAGAGAGGCGACAGGGGTTGATCGTAACTGAAGCTTTCTTT	once	TRBJ1-1	TRBV14	TRBD1
CASKRDYGHTF	TGTGCCAGCAAGAGGGATTATGGCCACACCTTC	-	TRBJ1-2	TRBV6-1	-
CASSFGTPPDEQYF	TGTGCCAGCAGCTTTGGGACCCCCCCCGACGAGCAGTACTTC	few	TRBJ2-7	TRBV5-4	-
CASSPGGDEKLFF	TGTGCCAGCAGTCCCGGGGGAGACGAAAAACTGTTTTTT	-	TRBJ1-4	TRBV28	-
CASSPAILGQQNTEAFF	TGTGCCAGCTCACCGGCAATCTTAGGGCAACAGAACACTGAAGCTTTCTTT	-	TRBJ1-1	TRBV18	-
CASSIDRKVPYEQYF	TGTGCCAGCAGTATAGACCGGAAGGTCCCCTACGAGCAGTACTTC	-	TRBJ2-7	TRBV7-9	-
CASSAGGGLYEQYF	TGTGCCAGCAGCGCGGGGGGGGGACTTTACGAGCAGTACTTC	-	TRBJ2-7	TRBV6-1	TRBD2
CASSRPNTGLAKNIQYF	TGTGCCAGCAGCCGACCGAACACGGGCTTAGCCAAAAACATTCAGTACTTC	-	TRBJ2-4	TRBV5-4	-
CASSSGLVANEQFF	TGTGCCAGCAGTTCAGGACTAGTAGCCAATGAGCAGTTCTTC	few	TRBJ2-1	TRBV6-2/TRBV6-3	TRBD2
CASSLVVFGEQYF	TGTGCCAGCAGCTTAGTGGTATTTGGCGAGCAGTACTTC	-	TRBJ2-7	TRBV7-9	-
CASSQDHRGSAQFF	TGCGCCAGCAGCCAAGATCATCGGGGGTCGGCGCAGTTCTTC	-	TRBJ2-1	TRBV4-3	-
CSAPTSGRVGEQFF	TGCAGTGCTCCGACTAGCGGGAGGGTCGGTGAGCAGTTCTTC	-	TRBJ2-1	TRBV20-1	TRBD2
CAGGSSYGYTF	TGTGCCGGAGGCAGTTCCTATGGCTACACCTTC	-	TRBJ1-2	TRBV6-1	-
CSAIRAPNTGELFF	TGCAGTGCCATTAGGGCCCCGAACACCGGGGAGCTGTTTTTT	-	TRBJ2-2	TRBV20-1	-
CASSQRGTAPNTEAFF	TGTGCCAGCAGCCAACGGGGGACAGCCCCGAACACTGAAGCTTTCTTT	-	TRBJ1-1	TRBV11-3	TRBD1
CASSLTPTVGELFF	TGTGCCAGCAGCCTCACCCCCACCGTGGGGGAGCTGTTTTTT	-	TRBJ2-2	TRBV9	-
CASNPDPVSYGYTF	TGTGCCAGTAACCCAGACCCTGTGAGCTATGGCTACACCTTC	-	TRBJ1-2	TRBV19	-
CASTRDSRSYNEQFF	TGTGCCAGCACCCGGGACAGCCGCTCCTACAATGAGCAGTTCTTC	-	TRBJ2-1	TRBV12-3/TRBV12-4	TRBD1
CSAEGGRNQPQHF	TGCAGTGCTGAGGGGGGCCGGAATCAGCCCCAGCATTTT	-	TRBJ1-5	TRBV20-1	-
CASRDLSPRSYEQYF	TGTGCCAGCAGGGATCTGTCACCTCGAAGCTACGAGCAGTACTTC	few	TRBJ2-7	TRBV28	-
CASSQEGGQGGNQPQHF	TGTGCCAGCAGCCAAGAAGGGGGACAGGGTGGCAATCAGCCCCAGCATTTT	-	TRBJ1-5	TRBV4-2	TRBD1